This T cell receptor (beta chain) was sequenced during a study of human T cells and chemical hapten exposure. Overall study context: 2% DPC was applied to approximately 2 cm by approximately 2 cm of upper inner arm skin for sensitization.

The time point is: patch test 3, about 24 weeks after DPC sensitization. Documented treatment: therapeutic diphenylcyclopropenone sensitization with weekly scalp DPC. CDR1 is MDHEN and CDR2 is SYDVKM in the germline V gene. V lost 5 bases, J lost 9 bases, and 11 bases lay in between. The CDR3 spans 11 residues. One entry per CDR3 protein, called by TCRdb with MiXCR from the RACE reads. The sample holds 150,000 to 200,000 distinct CDR3 sequences, under 30% seen once. The receptor was derived from a woman between 40 and 55 years old with alopecia areata. Some clones in this sample may be carry-over from other donors' samples. Material: whole blood, obtained in connection with sensitization to the hapten diphenylcyclopropenone (DPC). This chain joins TRBV28 and TRBJ2-7; no definite D call. As DNA, the CDR3 is TGTGCCAGCAGTATCTCGACAAGGCAGTACTTC. Protein: CASSISTRQYF.